Following are 32 T cell receptor beta chains from one sample sequenced in a study of immune cell composition in non-small cell lung cancer. Here immunoSEQ multiplex PCR was the method, and the copy in TCRdb shows in-frame clones only, minus some. The sample has approximately 3,200 clones; 70% to 85% are singletons. The sample was lung tumor tissue. These receptors were obtained from a human donor with non-small cell lung cancer.

This sequence joins TRBV7-2 and TRBJ2-1, with unresolved D. The CDR3 loop spans 11 amino acids. CDR1 SGHTA and CDR2 FQGNSA come from the germline V gene. Trimming removed 4 bases at V and 5 bases at J, with 3 bases between. The CDR3 region has the DNA TGTGCCAGCAGCTCAAACAATGAGCAGTTCTTC. Its translation: CASSSNNEQFF. The entire variable domain, with the rest obtained from reference TRBV7-2 and TRBJ2-1, is as follows: GAGVSQSPSNKVTEKGKDVELRCDPISGHTALYWYRQSLGQGLEFLIYFQGNSAPDKSGLPSDRFSAERTGGSVSTLTIQRTQQEDSAVYLCASSSNNEQFFGPGTRLTVL.

The V call is TRBV18, the J call TRBJ1-5; 9 bases match TRBD1. CDR1 and CDR2 from the germline V gene are KGHSH and LQKENI. Germline trimming cut 3 bases from V and 6 bases from J; bases unmatched to any gene: 3. CDR3 length: 14 amino acids. The CDR3 sequence is CASSPGQGRQPQHF. Written as DNA, the CDR3 is TGTGCCAGCTCACCGGGACAGGGCCGTCAGCCCCAGCATTTT.

This clone was counted a few times. The CDR3 sequence: CASSSDRGDGYTF. Here the CDR3 DNA reads TGCGCCAGCAGCTCCGACAGGGGTGATGGCTACACCTTC. V gene TRBV5-1 combines with J gene TRBJ1-2, with 8 bases aligning to TRBD1. The CDR3 consists of 13 residues. Germline V CDR1 and CDR2: SGHRS, YFSETQ. V was clipped by 3 bases and J by 6 bases; unmatched bases: 4.

The DNA of the CDR3 is TGTGCCAGCAGTTCCCTGTATCCCGGGGAGCTGTTTTTT. Protein: CASSSLYPGELFF. This chain connects TRBV6-5 to TRBJ2-2; no firm D call. V lost 4 bases, J lost 6 bases, and 9 bases lay in between. Germline V gene sequence: CDR1 MNHEY, CDR2 SVGAGI. The CDR3 contains 13 residues.

A single count supports this clone. The chain combines TRBV18 with TRBJ2-5; no clear D. The CDR3 is made up of 13 amino acids. The germline CDR1 and CDR2 sequences are KGHSH and LQKENI. Between the trimmed V and J ends, which lost 2 bases and 0 bases, there was a span of 4 bases. The CDR3: CASSPSDQETQYF. CDR3 bases: TGTGCCAGCTCACCATCGGACCAAGAGACCCAGTACTTC.

The chain links TRBV30 to TRBJ2-7; 8 nucleotides line up with TRBD2. CDR3 length: 15 amino acids. V trimming: 3 bases; J trimming: 5 bases; junction bases outside the gene matches: 12. Germline V gene data show CDR1 as GTSNPN and CDR2 as SVGIG (reference sequence). CDR3 bases: TGTGCCTGGAGCCCCACGGGCGGGGGGAGGAACGAGCAGTACTTC. The encoded protein is CAWSPTGGGRNEQYF.

V and J are TRBV27 and TRBJ2-7; D may be TRBD1 (6 bases). This CDR3 is 18 amino acids long. From germline, CDR1 is MNHEY and CDR2 SMNVEV (reference sequence). The V gene lost 5 bases and the J gene lost 3 bases, with 26 bases spanning the gap. The CDR3 spells CASSTTFLSTGLVYEQYF. In DNA, the CDR3 is TGTGCCAGCAGTACAACCTTCCTATCTACAGGGTTAGTCTACGAGCAGTACTTC.

The chain's CDR3 is CASSSGTGMTEAFF. The CDR3 nucleotides are TGTGCCAGCAGTTCCGGGACAGGGATGACTGAAGCTTTCTTT. The V and J genes are TRBV7-6 and TRBJ1-1; 9 bases are shared with TRBD1. The junction had 7 bases not matched to a gene; V was cut back by 6 bases and J by 5 bases. Germline V lookup: CDR1 SGHVS, CDR2 FNYEAQ. The CDR3 is 14 amino acids.

This chain joins TRBV20-1 and TRBJ1-1; a weak D match, TRBD1 (6 bases). Germline assignment: CDR1 DFQATT and CDR2 SNEGSKA (reference sequence). Trimming shortened V by 5 bases and J by 11 bases, and 15 bases separated the two germline ends. The CDR3 extends over 11 amino acids. Here the CDR3 reads CSAHRVPVAFF. The CDR3, as DNA: TGCAGTGCTCACAGGGTCCCTGTGGCTTTCTTT.

This clone was observed a handful of times. The CDR3 nucleotides are TGTGCCAGCAGCTTAGGTGGGACAGCCCGCCGAGAGACCCAGTACTTC. Protein sequence: CASSLGGTARRETQYF. The chain uses TRBV7-2 and TRBJ2-5; 7 nucleotides agree with TRBD1. Trimming took 1 base from V and 4 from J; bases not matched to a gene: 9. Germline values: CDR1 SGHTA, CDR2 FQGNSA. The CDR3 has 16 residues. The full variable domain, its missing parts supplied by reference TRBV7-2 and TRBJ2-5, is GAGVSQSPSNKVTEKGKDVELRCDPISGHTALYWYRQSLGQGLEFLIYFQGNSAPDKSGLPSDRFSAERTGGSVSTLTIQRTQQEDSAVYLCASSLGGTARRETQYFGPGTRLLVL.

In its sample, this clone was seen a few times. V gene TRBV4-1 combines with J gene TRBJ2-3, with D perhaps matching TRBD1 (6 bases). Trimming removed 0 bases at V and 1 base at J, with 11 bases between. CDR1 and CDR2 (germline): MGHRA, YSYEKL. There are 16 residues in the CDR3. DNA for the CDR3: TGCGCCAGCAGCCAAGATCAGGGGATCGGCACAGATACGCAGTATTTT. Protein product: CASSQDQGIGTDTQYF.

The chain joins TRBV7-9 to TRBJ1-4; D possibly corresponds to TRBD1 (6 bases). Germline V CDR1 and CDR2: SEHNR, FQNEAQ (reference sequence). The CDR3 covers 14 residues. V dropped 6 bases and J dropped 8 bases, with 16 bases sitting between them. CDR3 DNA sequence: TGTGCCAGCAGTTGGGACATTAAGGGCGAAAAACTGTTTTTT. It codes for CASSWDIKGEKLFF.

This clone was observed a few times. This chain links TRBV28 with TRBJ1-5, with 9 positions matching TRBD1. The CDR3 spans 13 residues. V lost 8 bases and J lost 2; bases outside the gene matches: 1. CDR1 and CDR2 (germline): MDHEN, SYDVKM. The CDR3 protein is CASRTGGNQPQHF. CDR3 in DNA: TGTGCCAGCCGGACAGGGGGCAATCAGCCCCAGCATTTT.

The CDR3 coding sequence is TGTGCCACCAGCAGGCCCCCCGGGACAGGGCCTTCACCCCTCCACTTT. It codes for CATSRPPGTGPSPLHF. The V and J genes are TRBV15 and TRBJ1-6; 9 bases align to TRBD1. Germline loops: CDR1 LNHNV, CDR2 YYDKDF (reference sequence). The CDR3 contains 16 residues. V dropped 3 bases and J dropped 9; count of bases not matched to a gene: 9.

This chain links TRBV5-6 with TRBJ1-1, with D unresolved. The germline gives CDR1 SGHDT, CDR2 YYEEEE. The CDR3 spans 15 residues. Deletions cut 5 bases from V and 1 base from J, with 15 bases between. The CDR3 DNA follows: TGTGCCAGCAGTCCAGTGACTAGGAAGAACACTGAAGCTTTCTTT. The encoded protein is CASSPVTRKNTEAFF.

V and J are TRBV6-1 and TRBJ2-5, with 7 bases identical to TRBD2. This CDR3 is built from 14 residues. J was trimmed by 5 bases and V by 2 bases; bases with no gene match: 5. Germline CDR1 MNHNS, CDR2 SASEGT. The chain's CDR3 is CASSESSGGETQYF. Written as DNA, the CDR3 is TGTGCCAGCAGTGAATCTAGCGGCGGGGAGACCCAGTACTTC.

V and J are TRBV9 and TRBJ1-1; 7 bases fit TRBD1. The CDR3 runs 16 residues. With V trimmed by 4 bases and J by 3 bases, 12 bases remained unmatched. The germline gives CDR1 SGDLS, CDR2 YYNGEE. The CDR3 spells CASSHSRQGSDTEAFF. Here the CDR3 DNA reads TGTGCCAGCAGCCACTCCAGACAGGGCAGCGACACTGAAGCTTTCTTT.

J is TRBJ2-2 and V is TRBV6-5; TRBD1 matches at 7 bases. Germline V gene lookup returns CDR1 MNHEY and CDR2 SVGAGI. The V gene end was trimmed by 0 bases and the J gene end by 4 bases; junction bases not matched to a gene: 2. This CDR3 has 15 residues. CDR3 amino acids: CASSYSTGTTGELFF. CDR3 nucleotide sequence: TGTGCCAGCAGTTACTCGACAGGGACCACCGGGGAGCTGTTTTTT.

The chain recombines TRBV5-1 with TRBJ2-5; 11 nucleotides agree with TRBD1. The CDR3 extends over 14 amino acids. CDR1 and CDR2 (germline): SGHRS, YFSETQ. Trimming removed 5 bases from V and 5 bases from J; junction bases left unmatched: 5. Written as DNA, the CDR3 is TGCGCCAGCAGAACCGGGACAGGGGGGGAGACCCAGTACTTC. It is translated as CASRTGTGGETQYF.

This chain links TRBV13 with TRBJ2-3, with 7 bases matching TRBD1. The CDR3 runs 15 residues. CDR1 PRHDT and CDR2 FYEKMQ come from the germline V gene (reference sequence). The V and J ends lost 6 bases and 1 base, in that order; junction bases with no gene match: 7. The CDR3 is CASRYTGTGTDTQYF. CDR3 coding DNA: TGTGCCAGCAGGTATACCGGGACAGGCACAGATACGCAGTATTTT.

This chain connects TRBV19 to TRBJ1-3; D is possibly TRBD1 (6 bases). Per the germline V gene, CDR1 is LNHDA and CDR2 is SQIVND (reference sequence). Trimming removed 7 bases at V and 0 bases at J, with 13 bases between. The CDR3 runs to 15 residues. CDR3 nucleotides: TGTGCCAGTAAAGTGGCCAGGGGCTCTGGAAACACCATATATTTT. This encodes CASKVARGSGNTIYF. Complete variable domain (other parts from reference TRBV19 and TRBJ1-3): DGGITQSPKYLFRKEGQNVTLSCEQNLNHDAMYWYRQDPGQGLRLIYYSQIVNDFQKGDIAEGYSVSREKKESFPLTVTSAQKNPTAFYLCASKVARGSGNTIYFGEGSWLTVV.

This chain links TRBV7-3 with TRBJ2-6, with TRBD1 identical over 9 bases. The ends lost 6 bases at V and 0 bases at J; junction bases unmatched: 6. This CDR3 spans 17 amino acids. Germline V gene lookup returns CDR1 SGHTA and CDR2 FQGTGA. Here the CDR3 DNA reads TGTGCCAGCAGTGACAGGGGGTATGGCTCTGGGGCCAACGTCCTGACTTTC. It is translated as CASSDRGYGSGANVLTF.

The gene calls are TRBV4-2 and TRBJ2-3, with 10 bases that match TRBD2. The CDR3 spans 12 residues. The germline V gene has CDR1 LGHNA and CDR2 YNFKEQ. J was trimmed by 13 bases and V by 5 bases; bases with no gene match: 6. CDR3: CASSLGTSEKYF. CDR3 bases: TGTGCCAGCAGCTTGGGGACTAGCGAAAAGTATTTT.

The rearrangement joins TRBV30 to TRBJ1-3; no clear D gene. V gave up 4 bases and J gave up 0 bases, with 13 bases separating them. Germline CDR1 reads GTSNPN; CDR2 reads SVGIG (reference sequence). CDR3 size: 15 residues. CDR3 loop: CAWTQRSNSGNTIYF. The CDR3 coding sequence is TGTGCCTGGACCCAGCGCAGCAACTCTGGAAACACCATATATTTT.

The J gene is TRBJ1-2, the V gene TRBV6-1; weak D call: TRBD1 (6 bases). Germline loops: CDR1 MNHNS, CDR2 SASEGT. The V end lost 6 bases, the J end lost 8 bases, and 16 bases lay between the germline ends. This CDR3 has 13 amino acids. The CDR3 region is CASRAPGQEGYTF. The CDR3 coding sequence is TGTGCCAGCAGAGCTCCGGGACAAGAAGGCTACACCTTC.

The chain recombines TRBV5-4 with TRBJ2-1; unclear D gene. CDR1 is SGHNT and CDR2 is YYREEE in the germline V gene (reference sequence). CDR3 length: 15 amino acids. Trimming stripped 4 bases from V and 4 bases from J, with 15 bases between. In DNA form, the CDR3 reads TGTGCCAGCAGCCAAGACGGAACAGCTTACAATGAGCAGTTCTTC. Its translation is CASSQDGTAYNEQFF.

The chain has TRBV30 and TRBJ1-3; D not certain. Germline V CDR1 and CDR2: GTSNPN, SVGIG (reference sequence). Trimming shortened V by 4 bases and J by 0 bases, and 7 bases separated the two germline ends. This CDR3 is 13 amino acids long. The DNA for the CDR3 is TGTGCCTGGACTGTGAGCTCTGGAAACACCATATATTTT. Protein product: CAWTVSSGNTIYF.

This clone was seen once. At one of its ends the junction is not consistent with the germline gene, which may arise from a read error. The chain combines TRBV27 with TRBJ1-2; a possible D gene is TRBD1 (5 bases). Germline CDR1 and CDR2: MNHEY and SMNVEV (reference sequence). The CDR3 sequence is 14 residues long. The CDR3 DNA sequence: TGTGCCAGCAGATACCAGGGTTCCTCCTATAGCTACACCTTC. Residues: CASRYQGSSYSYTF.

This chain joins TRBV9 and TRBJ2-5, with no clear D. V lost 2 bases and J 1 base, leaving 9 bases between the germline ends. Looked up from germline, CDR1 is SGDLS and CDR2 is YYNGEE. The CDR3 totals 14 residues. In DNA form, the CDR3 reads TGTGCCAGCAGCGTGAAGCCTTCCCAAGAGACCCAGTACTTC. Its protein is CASSVKPSQETQYF.

V is TRBV5-6 and J is TRBJ2-1; 11 bases map to TRBD1. Per the germline V gene, CDR1 is SGHDT and CDR2 is YYEEEE. J was trimmed by 2 bases and V by 2 bases; bases with no gene match: 3. This CDR3 is built from 16 residues. Here the CDR3 DNA reads TGTGCCAGCAGCTTCCCGGGACAGGGGGCCTACAATGAGCAGTTCTTC. Translation gives CASSFPGQGAYNEQFF.

J is TRBJ1-2 and V is TRBV4-2; the match to TRBD1 covers 8 bases. The V gene's germline CDR1 is LGHNA and CDR2 YNFKEQ. The CDR3 is 16 amino acids. V lost 0 bases and J lost 1; bases outside the gene matches: 4. The CDR3: CASSQEGTGFNYGYTF. As DNA, the CDR3 is TGTGCCAGCAGCCAAGAAGGGACAGGATTTAACTATGGCTACACCTTC.

The CDR3 DNA is TGTGCCAGCAGCGAGGGAACACTATTCACCGGGGAGCTGTTTTTT. Translated, it gives CASSEGTLFTGELFF. V usage is TRBV7-2 and J usage is TRBJ2-2; weak D call: TRBD2 (5 bases). Germline CDR1 and CDR2: SGHTA and FQGNSA. The V and J ends lost 5 bases and 4 bases respectively, with 14 bases between them. This CDR3 spans 15 amino acids.